What follows are 13 T cell receptor beta chains derived from one specimen sequenced in a study of T cells in Graves' hyperthyroidism and ophthalmopathy. Template material for amplifying TCR beta CDR3 regions consisted of RNA transcripts. HTBI primers were employed in a first-round RT-PCR of the TCR CDR3. Each CDR3 protein is one row after TCRdb ran MiXCR on the multiplex PCR reads. The table records some 350,000 distinct CDR3 sequences, under 20% of them present only once. Sequencing was done on a sample of blood. Receptors originate from a woman aged 18-35 years with Graves' hyperthyroidism.

This clonotype showed up many times. The chain combines TRBV7-9 with TRBJ2-7; 7 bases align to TRBD1. V gave up 5 bases and J gave up 6 bases; unmatched junction bases: 4. The germline gives CDR1 SEHNR, CDR2 FQNEAQ (reference sequence). This CDR3 has 12 amino acids. The CDR3 reads CASSPYRGEQYF. CDR3 nucleotides: TGTGCCAGCAGCCCCTACAGGGGCGAGCAGTACTTC.

On this clonotype: This clone may be a read error of a much larger clone one base away. This likely comes from a read error, as the CDR3 has no conserved phenylalanine or tryptophan at its end. The V and J genes are TRBV10-1 and TRBJ2-2; D possibly corresponds to TRBD2 (6 bases). There are 13 residues in the CDR3. Trimming stripped 7 bases from V and 2 bases from J, with 8 bases between. Germline CDR1 is WNHNN and CDR2 is SYGVQD (reference sequence). For the CDR3, the DNA is TGCGCCAGCACGGGGGTCAACACCGGGGAGCTGTTTTTG. It codes for CASTGVNTGELFL.

This clonotype was recorded at least ten times. V gene TRBV11-1 combines with J gene TRBJ1-5; TRBD1 might be the D (5 bases). Germline V gene sequence: CDR1 SGHAT, CDR2 FQDESV (reference sequence). CDR3 length: 17 amino acids. Trimming removed 4 bases from V and 0 bases from J, with 16 bases in between. CDR3 DNA sequence: TGTGCCAGCAGCTCGGGACTCAACGCTTATAGCAATCAGCCCCAGCATTTT. It encodes CASSSGLNAYSNQPQHF.

This clonotype was counted a few times. The V gene is TRBV5-1, the J gene TRBJ2-5, with 10 bases aligning to TRBD1. This CDR3 has 16 amino acids. In germline, CDR1 is SGHRS, CDR2 YFSETQ. The V and J ends lost 5 bases and 7 bases, in that order; junction bases with no gene match: 14. This chain's CDR3 is CASRISGTGVVGTQYF. For the CDR3, the DNA is TGCGCCAGCAGGATTTCCGGGACAGGGGTTGTGGGGACCCAGTACTTC.

This clonotype was seen ten or more times. V gene TRBV12-3 or TRBV12-4 combines with J gene TRBJ2-3, with TRBD2 as a possible D gene (5 bases). The ends were cut back, 8 bases at V and 9 bases at J, with 9 bases in the middle. The CDR3 loop spans 10 amino acids. The CDR3 sequence: CASGPGTQYF. The CDR3 nucleotides are TGTGCCAGCGGGCCGGGGACGCAGTATTTT.

This clonotype was recorded a few times. This chain joins TRBV7-9 and TRBJ1-6; a weak D match, TRBD1 (5 bases). The CDR3 has 14 amino acids. Trimming pared 1 base from V and 7 bases from J, leaving 8 bases between. Looked up from germline, CDR1 is SEHNR and CDR2 is FQNEAQ (reference sequence). CDR3 nucleotides: TGTGCCAGCAGCTTAGACAGGTGGAATTCACCCCTCCACTTT. Translating gives CASSLDRWNSPLHF.

This clonotype was counted a few times. V usage is TRBV4-1 and J usage is TRBJ2-7; perhaps TRBD2 as D (5 bases). The germline V gene encodes CDR1 MGHRA and CDR2 YSYEKL. Trimming pared 0 bases from V and 7 bases from J, leaving 13 bases between. This CDR3 comprises 14 residues. CDR3 DNA: TGCGCCAGCAGCCAAGATACGCCGTCGGGGGAGCAGTACTTC. Protein product: CASSQDTPSGEQYF.

V and J are TRBV6-1 and TRBJ1-2; 7 bases align to TRBD1. The junction had 7 bases not matched to a gene; V was cut back by 8 bases and J by 4 bases. The germline V gene has CDR1 MNHNS and CDR2 SASEGT. The length of the CDR3 is 13 residues. The CDR3 loop is CASRKDRTYGYTF. In nucleotides, the CDR3 is TGTGCCAGCCGTAAGGACAGGACCTATGGCTACACCTTC.

The rearrangement links TRBV10-3 to TRBJ1-1, with TRBD1 identical over 11 bases. Unmatched junction bases numbered 5, after V lost 5 bases and J lost 3 bases. The CDR3 sequence is 15 residues long. From germline, CDR1 is ENHRY and CDR2 SYGVKD. The DNA of the CDR3 is TGTGCCATCAGTATCCGGGACAGGGGGGACACTGAAGCTTTCTTT. Residues: CAISIRDRGDTEAFF.

There are many counts of this clonotype. The J gene is TRBJ2-7, the V gene TRBV11-2, with D perhaps TRBD1 (5 bases). Germline V gene sequence: CDR1 SGHAT, CDR2 FQNNGV. CDR3 length equals 15 residues. Trimming pared 5 bases from V and 0 bases from J, leaving 14 bases between. As DNA, the CDR3 is TGTGCCAGCAGCATAACCAGGGTTAGCTCCTACGAGCAGTACTTC. Its protein is CASSITRVSSYEQYF.

This clonotype has ten or more counts. The chain uses TRBV7-8 and TRBJ2-5, with 8 nucleotides matching TRBD2. Trimming took 1 base from V and 5 from J; bases not matched to a gene: 6. CDR3 length equals 15 residues. Germline V lookup: CDR1 SGHVS, CDR2 FQNEAQ. CDR3 DNA: TGTGCCAGCAGCTTAGATCGGCTAGCGGGCGAGACCCAGTACTTC. Protein product: CASSLDRLAGETQYF.

This chain uses TRBV7-2 with TRBJ1-5; TRBD1 is a possible D gene (6 bases). The CDR3 consists of 15 residues. The germline V and J ends were trimmed by 1 base and 3 bases, with 10 bases remaining between them. Germline CDR1 is SGHTA and CDR2 is FQGNSA. The CDR3 here is CASSLGGADNQPQHF. Here the CDR3 DNA reads TGTGCCAGCAGCTTAGGGGGGGCGGACAATCAGCCCCAGCATTTT.

This clonotype was picked up many times. The CDR3 reads CASSEGNYGYTF. The CDR3 coding sequence is TGTGCCAGCAGTGAAGGGAACTATGGCTACACCTTC. V gene TRBV2 combines with J gene TRBJ1-2; D not certain. CDR3 length: 12 residues. Germline CDR1 SNHLY, CDR2 FYNNEI. The V end lost 1 base, the J end lost 2 bases, and 2 bases lay between the germline ends.